Below are 23 T cell receptor beta chains sequenced from a single sample in a study of blood T cells in healthy people across ages. Then a second PCR, running about 6 to 11 cycles, was carried out with a sample-barcoded 5' primer and a J-beta primer mix. One entry per CDR3 protein, called by TCRdb with MiXCR from the 5' RACE reads. The data hold roughly 650,000 distinct CDR3 sequences, with roughly 30% observed a single time. Sequenced material: blood. The receptors shown here come from a woman at least 80 years old in good health.

In this sample, this clonotype turned up many times. CDR3 in amino acids: CASSLRTEGGSGGANVLTF. DNA for the CDR3: TGTGCCAGCAGTCTTCGGACGGAGGGAGGTTCGGGAGGGGCCAACGTCCTGACTTTC. V is TRBV7-8 and J is TRBJ2-6; D may be TRBD2 (6 bases). With 6 bases removed from V and 4 bases from J, the gap between germline ends came to 25 bases. Germline V gene lookup returns CDR1 SGHVS and CDR2 FQNEAQ. The CDR3 spans 19 residues.

This clonotype was picked up a small number of times. V and J are TRBV9 and TRBJ2-1; D is perhaps TRBD1 or TRBD2 (5 bases each). Germline assignment: CDR1 SGDLS and CDR2 YYNGEE. With 0 bases removed from V and 10 bases from J, the gap between germline ends came to 17 bases. The CDR3 has 15 amino acids. The CDR3 reads CASSVGPGRGREQFF. The CDR3 coding sequence is TGTGCCAGCAGCGTAGGTCCCGGACGGGGACGCGAGCAGTTCTTC.

About this clonotype: This may stem from a read error, because a much larger clone lies one nucleotide away. V usage is TRBV7-2 and J usage is TRBJ2-7; 9 bases fit TRBD1. Germline CDR1 SGHTA, CDR2 FQGNSA. The V gene end was trimmed by 1 base and the J gene end by 7 bases; junction bases not matched to a gene: 2. The CDR3 sequence is 13 residues long. In nucleotides, the CDR3 is TGTGCCAGCAGCTTAGTGGACAGGGGTGAGCAGTACTTC. Amino acid sequence: CASSLVDRGEQYF.

The V call is TRBV18, the J call TRBJ1-5; D unclear. Between the trimmed V and J ends, which lost 5 bases and 8 bases, there was a span of 10 bases. Germline V gene data show CDR1 as KGHSH and CDR2 as LQKENI. This CDR3 region has 12 residues. The CDR3 spells CASSFQTEPQHF. The CDR3 region has the DNA TGTGCCAGCTCATTCCAAACCGAGCCCCAGCATTTT.

The sample holds a few counts of this clonotype. One base away lies a much larger clone, so this may be a sequencing read error. This chain connects TRBV7-2 to TRBJ2-7; TRBD1 or TRBD2 may be the D gene (5 bases each). V was shortened by 1 base and J by 3 bases, with 13 bases between the two germline ends. Germline CDR1 SGHTA, CDR2 FQGNSA. CDR3 length: 15 residues. CDR3: CASSLVADSGYEQYF. The CDR3 DNA is TGTGCCAGCAGCTTAGTCGCTGACAGCGGCTACGAGCAGTACTTC.

The chain recombines TRBV20-1 with TRBJ1-5, with 7 bases lining up with TRBD1. CDR3 length: 15 residues. V shed 5 bases and J 5 bases; nucleotides not matched to a gene: 12. Germline CDR1 reads DFQATT; CDR2 reads SNEGSKA (reference sequence). This CDR3 is CSAPNVDRVDQPQHF. CDR3 DNA: TGCAGTGCTCCTAATGTTGACAGGGTGGATCAGCCCCAGCATTTT.

This clonotype was observed many times. The rearrangement links TRBV12-3 or TRBV12-4 to TRBJ2-7; TRBD1 matches at 9 bases. J was trimmed by 4 bases and V by 1 base; bases with no gene match: 5. This CDR3 spans 15 amino acids. The CDR3 region has the DNA TGTGCCAGCAGTTTAGACGGACAGGGGTGGTACGAGCAGTACTTC. Its translation is CASSLDGQGWYEQYF.

With respect to this clonotype: A much bigger clone sits one base away, suggesting this may be a read error. The chain has TRBV30 and TRBJ2-7; no reliable D call. V dropped 1 base and J dropped 6 bases, with 10 bases sitting between them. The CDR3 is 12 residues long. Germline CDR1 GTSNPN, CDR2 SVGIG (reference sequence). Here the CDR3 DNA reads TGTGCCTGGAGTGCCAGACTCGGCGAGCAGTACTTC. It translates to CAWSARLGEQYF.

In the case of this clonotype: A much more abundant neighbour one base away suggests this may be a read error. This chain links TRBV9 with TRBJ1-5; perhaps TRBD1 as D (6 bases). V shed 0 bases and J shed 6 bases, with 13 bases lying between them. This CDR3 contains 15 residues. In germline, CDR1 is SGDLS, CDR2 YYNGEE. The CDR3 DNA sequence: TGTGCCAGCAGCGTAGGCGTTGGAGGGGGTCAGCCCCAGCATTTT. Translated, it gives CASSVGVGGGQPQHF.

This clonotype was seen many times. The chain employs TRBV7-2 and TRBJ1-2, with 7 nucleotides matching TRBD1. Germline CDR1 SGHTA, CDR2 FQGNSA. The V gene end was trimmed by 2 bases and the J gene end by 6 bases; junction bases not matched to a gene: 9. The CDR3 has 15 residues. The CDR3 spells CASSLRGGGKDGYTF. The DNA for the CDR3 is TGTGCCAGCAGCTTAAGAGGGGGCGGTAAAGATGGCTACACCTTC.

This clonotype was found many times. This chain connects TRBV12-3 or TRBV12-4 to TRBJ1-2; D possibly corresponds to TRBD1 (5 bases). V lost 4 bases, J lost 8 bases, and 11 bases lay in between. The CDR3 length is 12 residues. This CDR3 reads CASSSPGYGYTF. The CDR3 DNA reads TGTGCCAGCAGTTCCCCAGGGTACGGCTACACCTTC.

This clonotype has ten or more counts. This chain connects TRBV7-6 to TRBJ2-7; 7 positions agree with TRBD1. From germline, CDR1 is SGHVS and CDR2 FNYEAQ. There are 14 residues in the CDR3. After removal of 5 bases from V and 3 bases from J, the junction contained 7 bases not matched to a gene. The CDR3 loop is CASSPSGQRYEQYF. For the CDR3, the DNA is TGTGCCAGCAGCCCCTCGGGACAGCGCTACGAGCAGTACTTC.

This clonotype was seen ten or more times. The rearrangement uses TRBV7-3 and TRBJ2-3, with 9 bases fitting TRBD2. The germline V gene has CDR1 SGHTA and CDR2 FQGTGA. The CDR3 contains 18 residues. V lost 5 bases to trimming and J lost 1 base; unmatched junction nucleotides: 13. CDR3 in amino acids: CASSPPGSGGSGTDTQYF. The CDR3 DNA sequence: TGTGCCAGCAGCCCGCCGGGTAGCGGGGGAAGTGGCACAGATACGCAGTATTTT.

This clonotype came up many times. The chain carries TRBV20-1 and TRBJ2-3; possibly TRBD2 for D (7 bases). CDR1 is DFQATT and CDR2 is SNEGSKA in the germline V gene (reference sequence). With 6 bases removed from V and 6 bases from J, the gap between germline ends came to 19 bases. The length of the CDR3 is 14 residues. The CDR3 protein is CSAPRGGVADTQYF. The CDR3 nucleotides read TGCAGTGCCCCGAGAGGGGGGGTTGCTGATACGCAGTATTTT.

This clonotype was detected ten times or more. The rearrangement joins TRBV7-2 to TRBJ2-1; 7 bases align to TRBD1. This CDR3 contains 13 residues. Germline V CDR1 and CDR2: SGHTA, FQGNSA. V was clipped by 6 bases and J by 5 bases; unmatched bases: 4. CDR3 protein: CASRVGQNNEQFF. CDR3 coding DNA: TGTGCCAGCAGGGTGGGACAGAACAATGAGCAGTTCTTC.

The chain couples TRBV7-3 to TRBJ2-7; D could derive from TRBD1 or TRBD2 (5 bases each). Germline V gene data show CDR1 as SGHTA and CDR2 as FQGTGA. Trimming removed 5 bases from V and 7 bases from J, with 15 bases in between. CDR3 length: 13 amino acids. The CDR3 bases are TGTGCCAGCAGCCGCACCGGGACGAGAGAGCAGTACTTC. Translation gives CASSRTGTREQYF.

The sample holds many counts of this clonotype. The chain couples TRBV20-1 to TRBJ1-1, with D possibly TRBD1 on 6 matching bases. CDR1 and CDR2 (germline): DFQATT, SNEGSKA (reference sequence). V lost 6 bases to trimming and J lost 2 bases, with 19 bases between them. This CDR3 comprises 15 residues. The CDR3 is CSAFSWGALNTEAFF. CDR3 in DNA: TGCAGTGCCTTTAGTTGGGGGGCCCTTAACACTGAAGCTTTCTTT.

In the case of this clonotype: At one of its ends the junction is not consistent with the germline gene, which may arise from a read error. J is TRBJ2-1 and V is TRBV7-2; TRBD2 aligns across 7 bases. The CDR3 length is 16 residues. Germline values: CDR1 SGHTA, CDR2 FQGNSA. The CDR3 DNA reads TGCGCCAGCAGCTACAGAAGCGGGGTCTCCTACAATGAGCAGTTCTTC. Protein product: CASSYRSGVSYNEQFF.

The sample holds many counts of this clonotype. The chain joins TRBV29-1 to TRBJ2-5; 11 positions match TRBD1. The CDR3 totals 15 residues. V lost 5 bases to trimming and J lost 4 bases; unmatched junction nucleotides: 9. CDR1 SQVTM and CDR2 ANQGSEA come from the germline V gene. DNA of the CDR3: TGCAGCGTTTCTTCCCGGGACAGGGGGAGAGAGACCCAGTACTTC. This sequence encodes CSVSSRDRGRETQYF.

This clonotype was seen many times. The rearrangement uses TRBV7-2 and TRBJ2-5; possible D gene TRBD2, 7 bases. V was clipped by 5 bases and J by 5 bases, with 18 bases between them. In germline, CDR1 is SGHTA, CDR2 FQGNSA. The CDR3 covers 15 residues. The CDR3 DNA reads as TGTGCCAGCAGCCGCAGTGGGGGGGGGCACGAGACCCAGTACTTC. Its translation is CASSRSGGGHETQYF.

A note on this clonotype: In this CDR3 the conserved last residue, phenylalanine or tryptophan, is missing, so a read error is likely. The CDR3 here is CASSAGTSGGYEQYY. DNA of the CDR3: TGCGCCAGCAGCGCGGGGACTAGCGGGGGGTACGAGCAGTACTAC. The J gene is TRBJ2-7, the V gene TRBV5-1; 15 positions match TRBD2. Looked up from germline, CDR1 is SGHRS and CDR2 is YFSETQ. The CDR3 contains 15 residues. The V gene end was trimmed by 4 bases and the J gene end by 4 bases; junction bases not matched to a gene: 3.

Details on this clonotype: One base away lies a much larger clone, so this may be a sequencing read error. The chain joins TRBV30 to TRBJ2-7, with TRBD1 matching over 9 bases. After removal of 1 base from V and 3 bases from J, the junction contained 4 bases not matched to a gene. There are 14 residues in the CDR3. Per the germline V gene, CDR1 is GTSNPN and CDR2 is SVGIG (reference sequence). The CDR3 sequence is CAWSGPDRGYEQYF. CDR3 bases: TGTGCCTGGAGTGGACCGGACAGGGGCTACGAGCAGTACTTC.

This clonotype has ten or more counts. The V call is TRBV5-1, the J call TRBJ2-1; TRBD2 matches at 10 bases. Per germline, CDR1 SGHRS and CDR2 YFSETQ. The ends lost 0 bases at V and 4 bases at J; junction bases unmatched: 7. CDR3 length equals 17 residues. The CDR3 sequence is CASSLVPSGGYYNEQFF. In nucleotides, the CDR3 is TGCGCCAGCAGCTTGGTACCTAGCGGGGGCTATTACAATGAGCAGTTCTTC.